The 10 T cell receptor beta chains below were found in one sample sequenced in a study of regulatory T cells in long-lasting Graves disease. Time point reported: newly diagnosed GD, antithyroid drugs for less than 3 months. The TCR library was made from RNA that had been extracted from PBMCs in TRIzol. Researchers made TCR beta libraries by using iRepertoire HTBI primers and running Arm-PCR on CDR3 regions. One entry per CDR3 protein, called by TCRdb with MiXCR from the multiplex PCR reads. Of roughly 610,000 distinct CDR3 sequences listed, roughly 16% are singletons. These data are also associated with another study on T cells in Graves' hyperthyroidism and ophthalmopathy.

Sequenced material: peripheral blood mononuclear cells (PBMCs), taken at new diagnosis, from a patient treated with antithyroid drugs. The receptors here all came from a woman between 25 and 40 years old with Graves disease.

The sample holds a few counts of this clonotype. DNA of the CDR3: TGTGCCAGCAGCTTCGGTACGAGCTCCTACAATGAGCAGTTCTTC. It translates to CASSFGTSSYNEQFF. V usage is TRBV11-3 and J usage is TRBJ2-1; D ambiguous. V was cut by 3 bases and J by 0 bases, with 9 bases left in between. The CDR3 length is 15 residues. Germline V gene data show CDR1 as SGHNT and CDR2 as YENEEA.

This clonotype was seen a handful of times. V and J are TRBV12-3 or TRBV12-4 and TRBJ1-2; TRBD1 matches at 8 bases. This CDR3 is 14 amino acids long. V trimming: 3 bases; J trimming: 5 bases; junction bases outside the gene matches: 5. The chain's CDR3 is CASSLGRGPYGYTF. In DNA, the CDR3 is TGTGCCAGCAGTTTGGGCAGGGGGCCGTATGGCTACACCTTC.

The table lists this clonotype with many counts. The gene calls are TRBV7-2 and TRBJ2-1; D could derive from TRBD1 or TRBD2 (5 bases each). From germline, CDR1 is SGHTA and CDR2 FQGNSA. The ends were cut back, 1 base at V and 9 bases at J, with 16 bases in the middle. This CDR3 has 15 amino acids. CDR3 region: CASSLVRDGFGEQFF. CDR3 bases: TGTGCCAGCAGCTTAGTCCGGGACGGGTTCGGTGAGCAGTTCTTC.

This clonotype was observed many times. This chain connects TRBV30 to TRBJ1-5, with a weak D call TRBD1 (5 bases). V shed 2 bases and J shed 5 bases, with 10 bases lying between them. Germline lookup yields CDR1 GTSNPN and CDR2 SVGIG (reference sequence). The CDR3 runs 13 residues. Here the CDR3 reads CAWSRGRDQPQHF. The CDR3 nucleotides read TGTGCCTGGAGTCGGGGCAGGGATCAGCCCCAGCATTTT.

The chain has TRBV6-2 or TRBV6-3 and TRBJ1-3; no definite D call. The CDR3 spans 18 residues. Germline V gene data show CDR1 as MNHEY and CDR2 as SVGEGT. V shed 5 bases and J shed 0 bases, with 20 bases lying between them. The CDR3 DNA sequence: TGTGCCAGCAGTGAACTCATACGCGGTTCCAGCTCTGGAAACACCATATATTTT. Translation: CASSELIRGSSSGNTIYF.

At least ten counts were recorded for this clonotype. V and J are TRBV28 and TRBJ2-3; possible D gene TRBD2, 7 bases. Germline V gene data show CDR1 as MDHEN and CDR2 as SYDVKM. This CDR3 comprises 14 residues. Trimming took off 5 bases at V and 4 bases at J, with 13 bases between the two ends. The CDR3 here is CASSKRGGADTQYF. CDR3 coding DNA: TGTGCCAGCAGTAAAAGGGGGGGGGCAGATACGCAGTATTTT.

This clonotype was observed at least ten times. The rearrangement links TRBV6-5 to TRBJ1-2, with D perhaps matching TRBD1 (5 bases). V shed 0 bases and J shed 7 bases, with 18 bases lying between them. The CDR3 spans 16 residues. CDR1 and CDR2 (germline): MNHEY, SVGAGI. CDR3 region: CASSYSYTARGSGYTF. The CDR3 nucleotides read TGTGCCAGCAGTTACTCATATACGGCTAGGGGCAGTGGCTACACCTTC.

The chain is built from TRBV19 and TRBJ1-1, with D unclear. CDR1 is LNHDA, CDR2 SQIVND, per germline (reference sequence). The CDR3 length is 13 residues. The V gene lost 5 bases and the J gene lost 3 bases, with 10 bases spanning the gap. Here the CDR3 reads CASSFLPHTEAFF. The CDR3, as DNA: TGTGCCAGTAGTTTCCTTCCACACACTGAAGCTTTCTTT.

This clonotype was seen a handful of times. The rearrangement joins TRBV11-2 to TRBJ2-2, with unresolved D. V gave up 0 bases and J gave up 7 bases, with 9 bases separating them. Germline V CDR1 and CDR2: SGHAT, FQNNGV. The CDR3 spans 14 residues. CDR3 residues: CASSLDSYGGELFF. The CDR3 region has the DNA TGTGCCAGCAGCTTAGATTCGTATGGCGGGGAGCTGTTTTTT.

This clonotype was observed a handful of times. A read error may produce the germline difference seen at one junction end. The chain has TRBV6-1 and TRBJ2-1, with D tentatively TRBD1 (7 bases). This CDR3 comprises 13 residues. Germline V gives CDR1 MNHNS, CDR2 SASEGT. The CDR3 loop is CASSKAGGNEQFF. The CDR3 DNA follows: TGTGCCAGCAGTAAAGCAGGGGGGAATGAGCAGTTCTTC.